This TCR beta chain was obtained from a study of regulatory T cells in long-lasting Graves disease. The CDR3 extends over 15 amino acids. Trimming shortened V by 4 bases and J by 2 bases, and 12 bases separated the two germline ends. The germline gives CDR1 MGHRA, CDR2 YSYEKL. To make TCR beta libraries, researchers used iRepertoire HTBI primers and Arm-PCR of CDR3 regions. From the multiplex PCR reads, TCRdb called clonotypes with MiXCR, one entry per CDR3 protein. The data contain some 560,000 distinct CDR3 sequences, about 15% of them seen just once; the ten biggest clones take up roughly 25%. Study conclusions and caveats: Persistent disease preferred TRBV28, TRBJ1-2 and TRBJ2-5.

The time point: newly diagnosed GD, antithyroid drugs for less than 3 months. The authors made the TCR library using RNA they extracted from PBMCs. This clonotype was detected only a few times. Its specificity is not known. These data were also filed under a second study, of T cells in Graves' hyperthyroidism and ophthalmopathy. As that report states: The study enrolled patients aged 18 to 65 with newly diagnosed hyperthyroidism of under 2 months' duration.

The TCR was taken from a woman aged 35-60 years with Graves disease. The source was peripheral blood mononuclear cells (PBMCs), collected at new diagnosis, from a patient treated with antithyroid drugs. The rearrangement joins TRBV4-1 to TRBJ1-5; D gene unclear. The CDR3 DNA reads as TGCGCCAGCAGCCCCGGGGTCACAGGCAATCAGCCCCAGCATTTT. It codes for CASSPGVTGNQPQHF.